The sample holds many counts of the clone carrying this T cell receptor beta chain. These data originate in a study of T cells after yellow fever vaccination. TCRdb re-called the 5' RACE reads through MiXCR, storing one row per CDR3 protein. Of over 250,000 distinct CDR3 sequences in the sample, roughly 5.6% were seen once. The CDR3 consists of 13 residues. Germline loops: CDR1 LGHNA, CDR2 YSLEER. J lost 8 bases, V lost 4 bases, and 6 bases had no gene match. This specimen was CD4+ T cells sorted from PBMCs, taken on the day of the yellow fever booster vaccination. This clonotype was obtained from a man in his late teens or twenties who received the YFV17D yellow fever vaccine. The J gene is TRBJ1-1, the V gene TRBV4-3; TRBD1 matches 8 bases. The CDR3 sequence: CASSPLWTGEAFF. Written as DNA, the CDR3 is TGCGCCAGCAGCCCACTTTGGACAGGGGAAGCTTTCTTT.